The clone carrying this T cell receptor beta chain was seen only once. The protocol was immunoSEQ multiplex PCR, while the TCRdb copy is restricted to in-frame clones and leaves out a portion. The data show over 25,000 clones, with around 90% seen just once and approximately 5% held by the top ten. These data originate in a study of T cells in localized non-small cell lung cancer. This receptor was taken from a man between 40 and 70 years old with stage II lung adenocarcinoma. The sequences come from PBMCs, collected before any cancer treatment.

The CDR3 DNA sequence: TGTGCCAGCAGCTTGCTGCCGGGGGACTCCCATGGGGAGCAGTTCTTC. Protein product: CASSLLPGDSHGEQFF. The V and J genes are TRBV11-2 and TRBJ2-1; D might be TRBD2 (6 bases). This CDR3 has 16 amino acids. V lost 3 bases, J lost 10 bases, and 22 bases lay in between. CDR1 is SGHAT and CDR2 is FQNNGV in the germline V gene.